What follows are 8 T cell receptor beta chains derived from one specimen sequenced in a study of T-cell reconstitution after alpha-beta-depleted transplantation in children. Researchers prepared the TCRbeta library using unique molecular identifiers, the study reports. TCRdb processed the PCR reads anew with MiXCR; each CDR3 protein has one entry. The sample carries 200,000 to 250,000 distinct CDR3 sequences, around 9.9% recorded once. The sequencing here drew on PBMCs, taken before TCRalphabeta/CD19-depleted stem cell transplant. These receptor sequences come from a child less than two years old with acute myeloid leukemia, due to receive a stem cell transplant.

This clonotype was detected many times. This chain links TRBV6-2 or TRBV6-3 with TRBJ1-5; maybe TRBD1 (6 bases). Germline values: CDR1 MNHEY, CDR2 SVGEGT. There are 13 residues in the CDR3. With 5 bases removed from V and 3 bases from J, the gap between germline ends came to 8 bases. The CDR3 region is CASSDRINQPQHF. CDR3 DNA: TGTGCCAGCAGTGACAGGATCAATCAGCCCCAGCATTTT.

This clonotype occurred many times. This chain links TRBV25-1 with TRBJ2-7, with 9 bases lining up with TRBD1. CDR1 and CDR2 from the germline V gene are MGHDK and SYGVNS. The trim removed 3 bases at V and 5 bases at J, leaving 11 bases unmatched. CDR3 length: 16 amino acids. The chain's CDR3 is CASSDPSPGQGDEQYF. The CDR3 coding sequence is TGTGCCAGCAGTGATCCCTCACCGGGACAGGGCGACGAGCAGTACTTC.

This clonotype was seen ten or more times. The rearrangement uses TRBV5-5 and TRBJ1-2; D uncertain. V lost 5 bases, J lost 1 base, and 18 bases lay in between. The CDR3 runs to 16 residues. Germline values: CDR1 SGHKS, CDR2 YYEKEE (reference sequence). The CDR3 reads CASSYPETPDNYGYTF. CDR3 nucleotide sequence: TGTGCCAGCAGTTACCCCGAAACACCGGATAACTATGGCTACACCTTC.

There are a few counts of this clonotype. This sequence joins TRBV7-2 and TRBJ2-3; D is unclear. Trimming stripped 11 bases from V and 0 bases from J, with 15 bases between. CDR1 and CDR2 (germline): SGHTA, FQGNSA. The CDR3 is 14 amino acids. The DNA for the CDR3 is TGTGCCTCGTACTCATGGGCTAGCACAGATACGCAGTATTTT. This codes for CASYSWASTDTQYF. Based on the CDR3 plus reference TRBV7-2 and TRBJ2-3, the full variable domain is GAGVSQSPSNKVTEKGKDVELRCDPISGHTALYWYRQSLGQGLEFLIYFQGNSAPDKSGLPSDRFSAERTGGSVSTLTIQRTQQEDSAVYLCASYSWASTDTQYFGPGTRLTVL.

This clonotype was recorded many times. In nucleotides, the CDR3 is TGTGCCAGCAGCGTAGGGTTGGACTACCCCTACAATGAGCAGTTCTTC. This sequence encodes CASSVGLDYPYNEQFF. The chain recombines TRBV9 with TRBJ2-1; TRBD2 might be the D (6 bases). V lost 0 bases to trimming and J lost 2 bases, with 12 bases between them. CDR1 SGDLS and CDR2 YYNGEE come from the germline V gene. CDR3 length equals 16 residues.

This clonotype was recorded many times. CDR3 amino acids: CASSLSNSPTYEQYF. For the CDR3, the DNA is TGCGCCAGCAGCCTATCTAACAGCCCCACCTACGAGCAGTACTTC. The chain joins TRBV5-1 to TRBJ2-7; D is undetermined. Germline V gene lookup returns CDR1 SGHRS and CDR2 YFSETQ. The V end lost 4 bases, the J end lost 2 bases, and 16 bases lay between the germline ends. This CDR3 has 15 amino acids.

At least ten counts were recorded for this clonotype. V and J are TRBV5-1 and TRBJ2-2; TRBD2 matches at 12 bases. J lost 7 bases, V lost 4 bases, and 2 bases had no gene match. The CDR3 extends over 14 amino acids. CDR1 is SGHRS, CDR2 YFSETQ, per germline. CDR3 nucleotide sequence: TGCGCCAGCAGCCGACTAGCGGGGGTCGGGGAGCTGTTTTTT. Its translation is CASSRLAGVGELFF.

This clonotype occurred a few times. The V and J genes are TRBV4-1 and TRBJ2-3; no firm D call. Germline V gene lookup returns CDR1 MGHRA and CDR2 YSYEKL. Trimming cost V 5 bases and J 6 bases, with 12 bases left between them. This CDR3 has 13 amino acids. The CDR3 here is CASSVHSKDTQYF. The CDR3 DNA sequence: TGCGCCAGCAGCGTACACAGCAAGGATACGCAGTATTTT.